This T cell receptor (beta chain) was sequenced during a study of T-cell reconstitution after alpha-beta-depleted transplantation in children. Whole-study results and caveats: The study reportedly traced alpha-beta T cells about two months after transplant to several hundred expanded graft clones. After transplant, high TCRbeta diversity at day 60 in some patients arose from surviving recipient T cells and thymic progenitors. At the one-year point after transplant, T-cell counts and TCRbeta diversity were found to come mostly from T cells that had been newly produced.

Germline-derived CDR1 and CDR2 are SGHAT and FQNNGV. CDR3 length: 11 amino acids. During its preparation, the TCRbeta library received unique molecular identifiers. From the PCR reads, TCRdb called clonotypes with MiXCR, one entry per CDR3 protein. This table holds around 670,000 distinct CDR3 sequences, about an eighth found once. This clonotype has at least ten counts. What it binds is not known. Mismatch with germline at one junction end may stem from a read error. This rearrangement joins TRBV11-2 to TRBJ2-1; TRBD2 might be the D (5 bases). The clonotype originates from a girl aged 2 to 9 with congenital amegakaryocytic thrombocytopenia, due to receive a stem cell transplant. The starting material was PBMCs, obtained before TCRalphabeta/CD19-depleted stem cell transplant. Here the CDR3 DNA reads TGTGCCAGCCTTGACTACTATGAGCAGTTCTTC. This encodes CASLDYYEQFF.